This T cell receptor (beta chain) was profiled in a study of T cell repertoires in cytomegalovirus infection (dated by TCRdb to between 2018 and 2021). For the wider study: Alongside well-studied HLA-B-restricted epitopes, the peptide stimulations were aimed at recently identified HLA-C-restricted CMV epitopes, whose presentation resists viral immunomodulation. Donor HLA type was relevant to the analysis, because carriage of CMV infection together with the matching HLA type was indicated by public TCR beta signatures. Overall study outcomes, separate from this receptor: The ex vivo response was dominated by HLA-C-restricted CMV-specific TCR beta clonotypes, which also provided the single most frequent clonotype in two of eight donors. Cumulative frequency of public TCR beta family members discriminated carriers of CMV infection plus the relevant HLA type in this cohort and an independent approximately 400-donor cohort.

According to the study, the label for this sample's treatment or condition signals: in vitro stimulation with specific CMV peptide epitopes to enrich CMV-specific T cells. Deletion took 6 bases off V and 8 bases off J, with a span of 14 bases between the germline ends. The CDR3, cysteine through phenylalanine, is 14 amino acids long. CDR3 DNA is the only sequence kept; it has 42 bases, read in frame from the first base. The germline V gene (reference sequence) supplies CDR1 LNHDA and CDR2 SQIVND. As concerns this clonotype: It lacks a known antigen. Base qualities are missing; no much larger clone stands one base away.

TCRdb names Illumina HiSeq 1500 as the instrument used. In TCRdb, the public reads were trimmed at Q25 with fastp and aligned with MiXCR, with productive beta chains retained. One record per CDR3 amino acid sequence lists the most common genes and DNA. The table for this sample lists 680,000 or so distinct CDR3 sequences; roughly a third of them were counted only once. The ten top clones hold roughly 18% of the sample. This receptor was taken from a human donor in good health (CMV status not recorded). Some clones in this sample may be carry-over from other donors' samples. The input for sequencing was cultured PBMCs, taken from culture after CMV antigen stimulation. Recombination linked TRBV19 to TRBJ1-6; TRBD1 is perhaps the D gene, given 5 matching bases. In nucleotide form, the sequence is TGTGCCAGTAGCCCCAGGGACGCCGATTCACCCCTCCACTTT. Its protein reads: CASSPRDADSPLHF.